The T cell receptor beta chain under discussion was sequenced for a study of technical replicates of blood from four donors. CDR1 is SGHTS and CDR2 is YDEGEE in the germline V gene. CDR3 length equals 16 residues. V dropped 10 bases and J dropped 0 bases, with 22 bases sitting between them. Clones were read by immunoSEQ multiplex PCR, and TCRdb kept only the in-frame ones, dropping some. Of more than 70,000 clones listed, over 80% are singletons. This rearrangement joins TRBV5-8 to TRBJ1-1; D perhaps matches TRBD1 (5 bases). Specimen: T cells isolated from PBMCs. This clonotype was sampled from a human donor in good health. This CDR3 reads CAGGGSGRQLNTEAFF. CDR3 nucleotide sequence: TGTGCCGGGGGGGGTTCGGGGCGACAGTTGAACACTGAAGCTTTCTTT.